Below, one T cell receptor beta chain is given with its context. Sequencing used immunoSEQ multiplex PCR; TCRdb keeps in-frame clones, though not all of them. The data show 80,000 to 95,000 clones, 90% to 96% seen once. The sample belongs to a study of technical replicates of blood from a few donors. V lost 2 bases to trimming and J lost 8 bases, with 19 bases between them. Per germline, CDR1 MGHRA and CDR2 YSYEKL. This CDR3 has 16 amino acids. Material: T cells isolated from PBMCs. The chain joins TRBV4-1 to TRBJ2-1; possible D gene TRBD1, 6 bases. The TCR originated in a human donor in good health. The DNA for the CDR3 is TGCGCCAGCAGCCAACCCTTTTCCGGGACACAATATGAGCAGTTCTTC. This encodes CASSQPFSGTQYEQFF.